What follows are 2 T cell receptor beta chains derived from one specimen sequenced in a study of PD-L1 blockade in urothelial cancer. Some clones are missing from TCRdb's copy, which holds only in-frame ones; the method was immunoSEQ multiplex PCR. The sample carries 20,000 to 30,000 clones, approximately 90% recorded once. This material consisted of PBMCs, taken around atezolizumab (anti-PD-L1) treatment. The receptors derive from a man in his forties or fifties with urothelial cancer.

The rearrangement links TRBV2 to TRBJ2-7; D is undetermined. Germline-derived CDR1 and CDR2 are SNHLY and FYNNEI. The CDR3 runs to 14 residues. The V gene lost 3 bases and the J gene lost 2 bases, with 11 bases spanning the gap. CDR3 region: CASSEVGSAYEQYF. In DNA, the CDR3 is TGTGCCAGCAGTGAGGTTGGTTCGGCCTACGAGCAGTACTTC.

The J gene is TRBJ1-3, the V gene TRBV7-9, with D tentatively TRBD1 (5 bases). Germline CDR1 reads SEHNR; CDR2 reads FQNEAQ (reference sequence). This CDR3 comprises 15 residues. Between the trimmed V and J ends, which lost 5 bases and 0 bases, there was a span of 11 bases. CDR3 coding DNA: TGTGCCAGCAGCCTTGCACAGGTCTCTGGAAACACCATATATTTT. Translated, it gives CASSLAQVSGNTIYF.